This T cell receptor (beta chain) was retrieved from a study of control samples from healthy donors and cancer patients. Germline values: CDR1 SQVTM, CDR2 ANQGSEA. The CDR3 covers 14 residues. V lost 6 bases, J lost 0 bases, and 8 bases stayed unmatched. Produced via immunoSEQ multiplex PCR; TCRdb's table is partial and in-frame only. The sample gives some 89,000 clones, approximately 86% of which show up once; roughly 21% is in the top ten. The TCR originated in a man aged 30 to 39 in good health. The sample comprised blood. V and J are TRBV29-1 and TRBJ2-7; 7 bases match TRBD1. The CDR3 DNA follows: TGCAGCGTCGGGGACAGTCTTTTCTCCTACGAGCAGTACTTC. Amino acid sequence: CSVGDSLFSYEQYF.